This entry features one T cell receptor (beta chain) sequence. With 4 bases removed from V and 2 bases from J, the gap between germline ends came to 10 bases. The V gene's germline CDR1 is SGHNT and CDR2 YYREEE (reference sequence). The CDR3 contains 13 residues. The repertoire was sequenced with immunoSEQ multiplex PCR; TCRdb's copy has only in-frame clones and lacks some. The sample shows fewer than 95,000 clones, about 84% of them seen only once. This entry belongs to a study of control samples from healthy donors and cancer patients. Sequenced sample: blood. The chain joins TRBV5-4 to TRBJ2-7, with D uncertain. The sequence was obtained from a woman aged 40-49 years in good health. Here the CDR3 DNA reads TGTGCCAGCAGCCATTCAGAGACCTACGAGCAGTACTTC. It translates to CASSHSETYEQYF.